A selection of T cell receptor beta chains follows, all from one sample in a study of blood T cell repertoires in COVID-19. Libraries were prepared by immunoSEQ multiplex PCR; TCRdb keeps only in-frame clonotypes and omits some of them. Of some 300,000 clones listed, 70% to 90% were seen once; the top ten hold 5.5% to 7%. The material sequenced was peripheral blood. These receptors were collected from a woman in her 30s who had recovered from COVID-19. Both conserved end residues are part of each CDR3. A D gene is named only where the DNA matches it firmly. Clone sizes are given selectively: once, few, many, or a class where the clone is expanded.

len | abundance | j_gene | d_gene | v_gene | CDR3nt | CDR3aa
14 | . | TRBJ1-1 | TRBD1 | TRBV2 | TGTGCCAGCAGTCTTACAGGGGGCACCACTGAAGCTTTCTTT | CASSLTGGTTEAFF
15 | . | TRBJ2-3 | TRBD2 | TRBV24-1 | TGTGCCACCAGTGATTTTAGGACTAGCGGAGATACGCAGTATTTT | CATSDFRTSGDTQYF
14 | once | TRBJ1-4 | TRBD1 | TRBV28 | TGTGCCAGCATTTCGGGGCAGGGGGTCAGAAAACTGTTTTTT | CASISGQGVRKLFF
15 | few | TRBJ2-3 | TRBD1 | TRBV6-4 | TGTGCCAGCAGCGGGACAGGGTCTTCGGCAGATACGCAGTATTTT | CASSGTGSSADTQYF
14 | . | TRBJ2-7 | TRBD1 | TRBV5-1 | TGCGCCAGCAGCCAACAGGGGGCCAGCTACGAGCAGTACTTC | CASSQQGASYEQYF
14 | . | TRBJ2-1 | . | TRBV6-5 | TGTGCCAGCAGTTACGGGCTGGGGAGACGAGAGCAGTTCTTC | CASSYGLGRREQFF
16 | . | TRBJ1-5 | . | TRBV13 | TGTGCCAGCAGCTTAGGCCGAGGGTATAGCAATCAGCCCCAGCATTTT | CASSLGRGYSNQPQHF
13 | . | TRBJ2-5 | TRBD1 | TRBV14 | TGTGCCAGCAGCAAGGGACAGGGGGAGACCCAGTACTTC | CASSKGQGETQYF
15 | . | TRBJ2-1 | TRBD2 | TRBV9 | TGTGCCAGCAGCGTCCCTACTAGCGGGGACAATGAGCAGTTCTTC | CASSVPTSGDNEQFF
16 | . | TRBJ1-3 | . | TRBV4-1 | TGCGCCAGCAGCCAACCCCTGGGTCGGGATGGAAACACCATATATTTT | CASSQPLGRDGNTIYF
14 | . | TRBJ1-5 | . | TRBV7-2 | TGTGCCAGCAGCCCTACGACTGGCAATCAGCCCCAGCATTTT | CASSPTTGNQPQHF
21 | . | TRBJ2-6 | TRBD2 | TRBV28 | TGTGCCAGCAGTTCCGGGACCCTGGGGACTAGATTGGGCTCTGGGGCCAACGTCCTGACTTTC | CASSSGTLGTRLGSGANVLTF
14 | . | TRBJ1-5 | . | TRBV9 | TGTGCCAGCAGCCCTAGGCATAGCAATCAGCCCCAGCATTTT | CASSPRHSNQPQHF
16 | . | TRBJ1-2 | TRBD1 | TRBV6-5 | TGTGCCAGCAGTTACTCAGACAGGGGGTCTAACTATGGCTACACCTTC | CASSYSDRGSNYGYTF
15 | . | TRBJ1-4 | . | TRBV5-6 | TGTGCCAGCAGACCCCGGGACATGTGGAATGAAAAACTGTTTTTT | CASRPRDMWNEKLFF
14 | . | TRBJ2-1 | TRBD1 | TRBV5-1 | TGCGCCAGCAGCCCATCCCCGGACAGGGCCGAGCAGTTCTTC | CASSPSPDRAEQFF
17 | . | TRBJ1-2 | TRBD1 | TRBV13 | TGTGCCAGCAGCTTAGCCGTTCTGGACAGGGGGCTGGGTGGCTACACCTTC | CASSLAVLDRGLGGYTF
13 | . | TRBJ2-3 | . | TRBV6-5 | TGTGCCAGCAGGACTACTAGCACAGATACGCAGTATTTT | CASRTTSTDTQYF
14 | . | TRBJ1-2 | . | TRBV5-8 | TGTGCCAGCAGCCTTGAGAGGGCGTCCTATGGCTACACCTTC | CASSLERASYGYTF
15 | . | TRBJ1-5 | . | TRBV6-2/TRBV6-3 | TGTGCCAGCAGTTACTCGACAGTGGGCAATCAGCCCCAGCATTTT | CASSYSTVGNQPQHF
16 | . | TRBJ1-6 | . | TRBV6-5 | TGTGCCAGCAGTTATTTACAGGGCTCCTATAATTCACCCCTCCACTTT | CASSYLQGSYNSPLHF
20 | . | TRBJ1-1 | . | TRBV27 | TGTGCCAGCAGGCTTTATCAAAGAGGGGGGGCAGGGGACATGAACACTGAAGCTTTCTTT | CASRLYQRGGAGDMNTEAFF
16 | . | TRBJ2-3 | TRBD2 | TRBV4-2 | TGTGCCAGCAGCAAGTCCCCAGCGGGGGGTGGAGATACGCAGTATTTT | CASSKSPAGGGDTQYF
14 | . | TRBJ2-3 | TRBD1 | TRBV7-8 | TGTGCCAGCAGCCCCCGGGACAGGGGGGCCCTTCAGTATTTT | CASSPRDRGALQYF
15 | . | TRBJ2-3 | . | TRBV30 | TGTGCCTGGGCTCTGGGTAGCGCGGAAGCAGATACGCAGTATTTT | CAWALGSAEADTQYF
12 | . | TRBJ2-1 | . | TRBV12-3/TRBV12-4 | TGTGCCAGCAGCCCCTCCGGGGATAAGCAGTTCTTC | CASSPSGDKQFF
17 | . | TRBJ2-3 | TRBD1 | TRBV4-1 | TGCGCCAGCAGCCAAGATGGAAGGGACAGGGGCACAGATACGCAGTATTTT | CASSQDGRDRGTDTQYF